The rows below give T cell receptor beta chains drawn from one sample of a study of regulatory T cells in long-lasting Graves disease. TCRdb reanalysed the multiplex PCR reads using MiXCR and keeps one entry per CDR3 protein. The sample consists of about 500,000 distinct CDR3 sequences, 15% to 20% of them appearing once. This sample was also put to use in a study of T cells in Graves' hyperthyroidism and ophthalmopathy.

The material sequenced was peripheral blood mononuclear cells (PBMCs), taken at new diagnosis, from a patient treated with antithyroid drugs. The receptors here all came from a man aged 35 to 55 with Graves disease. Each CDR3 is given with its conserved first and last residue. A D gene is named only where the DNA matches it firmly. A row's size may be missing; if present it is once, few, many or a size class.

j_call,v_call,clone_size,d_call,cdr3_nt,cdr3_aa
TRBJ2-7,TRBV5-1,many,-,TGCGCCAGCAGCTTGGACGGGATGGCCTACGAGCAGTACTTC,CASSLDGMAYEQYF
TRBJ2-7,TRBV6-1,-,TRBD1,TGTGCCAGCACCCAGTGGGGACAGAACTACGAGCAGTACTTC,CASTQWGQNYEQYF
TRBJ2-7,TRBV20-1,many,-,TGCAGTGCTAGAGATGTGGAGCGGGTGGGGTACGAGCAGTACTTC,CSARDVERVGYEQYF
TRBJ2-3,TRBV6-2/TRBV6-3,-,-,TGTGCCAGCAATAAAGATACGCAGTATTTT,CASNKDTQYF
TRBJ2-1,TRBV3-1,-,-,TGTGCCAGCAGCCAACCCCCCTCAAGAGCGGCCTACAATGAGCAGTTCTTC,CASSQPPSRAAYNEQFF
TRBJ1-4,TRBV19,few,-,TGTGCCAGTAGTAACAGAGCAACTAATGAAAAACTGTTTTTT,CASSNRATNEKLFF
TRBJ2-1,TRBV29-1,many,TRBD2,TGCAGCGTTGAGCTAATGACTAGCGGGAGGTCGAATGAGCAGTTCTTC,CSVELMTSGRSNEQFF
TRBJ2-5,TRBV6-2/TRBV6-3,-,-,TGTGCCACCAAGAACCCCTGGGAAGAGACCCAGTACTTC,CATKNPWEETQYF
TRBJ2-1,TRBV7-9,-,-,TGTGCCAGCAGCGAGAGGGTGGGATACAATGAGCAGTTCTTC,CASSERVGYNEQFF
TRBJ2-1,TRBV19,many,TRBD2,TGTGCCAGTAGTATAGTTGGCGGGAGGGGGAATGAGCAGTTCTTC,CASSIVGGRGNEQFF
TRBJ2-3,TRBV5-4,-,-,TGTGCCAGCAGCTTGGGTGGAGATGTCTCAGATACGCAGTATTTT,CASSLGGDVSDTQYF
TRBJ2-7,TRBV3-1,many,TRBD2,TGTGCCAGCAGCCAAAGGACTAGCGGGAGGGCCCTACTCTACGAGCAGTACTTC,CASSQRTSGRALLYEQYF
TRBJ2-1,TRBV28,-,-,TGTGCCAGCAGACTGGGGGGAGGCGAGACCCAGTTCTTC,CASRLGGGETQFF
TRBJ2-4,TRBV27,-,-,TGTGCCAGCAGTTCTATGGGTAGCGACATTCAGTACTTC,CASSSMGSDIQYF
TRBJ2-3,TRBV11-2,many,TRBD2,TGTGCCAGCAGTCCTAGCGGACGGCCCACAGATACGCAGTATTTT,CASSPSGRPTDTQYF
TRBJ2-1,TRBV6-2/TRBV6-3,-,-,TGTGCCAGCAGTGGGCAATGGGGGTTACGCAATGAGCAGTTCTTC,CASSGQWGLRNEQFF
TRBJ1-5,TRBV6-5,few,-,TGTGCCAGCAGTTACACCGGGGATCAGCCCCAGCATTTT,CASSYTGDQPQHF
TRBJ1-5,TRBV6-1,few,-,TGTGCCAGCAGTGAAACGGGGGGAAGGCAGCCCCAGCATTTT,CASSETGGRQPQHF
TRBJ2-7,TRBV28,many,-,TGTGCCAGCAGTAGTAGCTCGGACTTAGGCTCCTACGAGCAGTACTTC,CASSSSSDLGSYEQYF
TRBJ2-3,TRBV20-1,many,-,TGCAGTGCTAGCGGGAGCACTAGCACAGATACGCAGTATTTT,CSASGSTSTDTQYF
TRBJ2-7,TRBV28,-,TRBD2,TGTGCCAGCAGGACTCCCCCCGGGACTAGCGGGTCCTACGAGCAGTACTTC,CASRTPPGTSGSYEQYF
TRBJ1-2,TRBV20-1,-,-,TGCAGTGCTAGAGAGTACGGACAGCGTTCTAACTATGGCTACACCTTC,CSAREYGQRSNYGYTF
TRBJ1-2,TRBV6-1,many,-,TGTGCCAGCAGCCCCGGGAGCTACTATGGCTACACCTTC,CASSPGSYYGYTF
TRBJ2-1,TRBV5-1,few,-,TGCGCCAGCAGCACCGGAATAGCTACACCACGAGGTGAGCAGTTCTTC,CASSTGIATPRGEQFF
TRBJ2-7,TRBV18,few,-,TGTGCCAGCTCCCACCCCACGGGTCACTACGAGCAGTACTTC,CASSHPTGHYEQYF
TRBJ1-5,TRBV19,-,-,TGTGCCAGTAGTCAAGGGGGGAATTGGAATCAGCCCCAGCATTTT,CASSQGGNWNQPQHF